The 30 T cell receptor beta chains in this list originate from one sample, sequenced in a study of OX40 agonist ivuxolimab in advanced cancers. The data were produced by immunoSEQ multiplex PCR, yet TCRdb's version contains in-frame clones alone and is incomplete. The repertoire includes about 82,000 clones, approximately 90% of them detected once, and approximately 8.6% sits in the top ten. Sequencing used CD4+ or CD8+ T cells sorted from blood, obtained in a trial of the OX40 agonist ivuxolimab. All receptors derive from an adult with an advanced solid tumor such as melanoma, head and neck, liver or kidney cancer.

The chain employs TRBV9 and TRBJ2-3, with 10 bases fitting TRBD2. The CDR3 has 17 amino acids. Per the germline V gene, CDR1 is SGDLS and CDR2 is YYNGEE. The junction had 12 bases not matched to a gene; V was cut back by 2 bases and J by 6 bases. The CDR3 DNA reads as TGTGCCAGCAGCGTCGCCCTAGCGGGGGTCTTTGAGGATACGCAGTATTTT. Amino acids: CASSVALAGVFEDTQYF.

The chain uses TRBV2 and TRBJ2-7; D gene uncertain. The germline CDR1 and CDR2 sequences are SNHLY and FYNNEI. The CDR3 has 11 amino acids. V was cut by 6 bases and J by 4 bases, with 7 bases left in between. CDR3: CASRRSYEQYF. The CDR3 DNA sequence: TGTGCCAGCAGAAGATCGTACGAGCAGTACTTC.

This clone showed up just once. This chain connects TRBV4-3 to TRBJ2-7; possible D gene TRBD2, 5 bases. This CDR3 has 16 amino acids. Germline CDR1 reads LGHNA; CDR2 reads YSLEER. V lost 4 bases to trimming and J lost 4 bases, with 20 bases between them. The CDR3 DNA follows: TGCGCCAGCAGCCCCCACCACCTGGCGGAGGTATACGAGCAGTACTTC. Translation: CASSPHHLAEVYEQYF.

V usage is TRBV27 and J usage is TRBJ2-1; D might be TRBD2 (6 bases). The CDR3 loop spans 17 amino acids. Trimming left V 6 bases short and J 4 bases short, with 22 bases between. From germline, CDR1 is MNHEY and CDR2 SMNVEV (reference sequence). This CDR3 is CASRPPGLLGGYNEQFF. The DNA of the CDR3 is TGTGCCAGCAGACCGCCGGGACTTCTGGGGGGATACAATGAGCAGTTCTTC.

The chain employs TRBV7-6 and TRBJ1-2; D remains ambiguous. The CDR3 length is 13 residues. Trimming cost V 3 bases and J 2 bases, with 7 bases left between them. Germline values: CDR1 SGHVS, CDR2 FNYEAQ. The CDR3 spells CASSFNLNYGYTF. The CDR3 region has the DNA TGTGCCAGCAGCTTCAACCTAAACTATGGCTACACCTTC.

V is TRBV6-5 and J is TRBJ1-1, with a possible D match to TRBD1 (6 bases). The CDR3 consists of 15 residues. V was clipped by 2 bases and J by 4 bases, with 14 bases between them. The V gene's germline CDR1 is MNHEY and CDR2 SVGAGI. In DNA form, the CDR3 reads TGTGCCAGCAGTTACGAGCTACAGGGAAGCACTGAAGCTTTCTTT. Translating it yields CASSYELQGSTEAFF.

This chain connects TRBV19 to TRBJ2-3; possibly TRBD1 or TRBD2 for D (5 bases each). Germline values: CDR1 LNHDA, CDR2 SQIVND (reference sequence). The CDR3 spans 11 residues. Trimming removed 9 bases at V and 7 bases at J, with 11 bases between. The CDR3 loop reads CASRDGNTQYF. In DNA form, the CDR3 reads TGTGCCAGCAGGGACGGAAATACGCAGTATTTT. Full variable domain (rest looked up from reference TRBV19 and TRBJ2-3): DGGITQSPKYLFRKEGQNVTLSCEQNLNHDAMYWYRQDPGQGLRLIYYSQIVNDFQKGDIAEGYSVSREKKESFPLTVTSAQKNPTAFYLCASRDGNTQYFGPGTRLTVL.

The V call is TRBV5-6, the J call TRBJ2-7; 7 bases fit TRBD1. J gave up 3 bases and V 4 bases, and 4 bases lay outside the gene matches. The CDR3 loop spans 13 amino acids. Germline CDR1 reads SGHDT; CDR2 reads YYEEEE. Here the CDR3 DNA reads TGTGCCAGCAGCGATGGGACAGTCTACGAGCAGTACTTC. Its translation: CASSDGTVYEQYF.

The rearrangement links TRBV27 to TRBJ2-6; no reliable D call. The CDR3 consists of 14 residues. The ends were cut back, 5 bases at V and 4 bases at J, with 9 bases in the middle. Germline CDR1 is MNHEY and CDR2 is SMNVEV (reference sequence). The CDR3 reads CASSPPGGANVLTF. DNA of the CDR3: TGTGCCAGCAGTCCCCCCGGAGGGGCCAACGTCCTGACTTTC.

V and J are TRBV11-2 and TRBJ1-2; D may be TRBD1 (5 bases). Germline assignment: CDR1 SGHAT and CDR2 FQNNGV. There are 14 residues in the CDR3. V dropped 0 bases and J dropped 8 bases, with 13 bases sitting between them. CDR3 DNA: TGTGCCAGCAGCTTAGAAGCAGGGCTGGAAGGCTACACCTTC. It codes for CASSLEAGLEGYTF.

The chain recombines TRBV9 with TRBJ1-1, with D possibly being TRBD1 (5 bases). Trimming took 0 bases from V and 6 from J, leaving 12 bases between them. The CDR3 runs to 14 residues. Germline V CDR1 and CDR2: SGDLS, YYNGEE. The chain's CDR3 is CASSVGAGSPEAFF. The CDR3 DNA follows: TGTGCCAGCAGCGTAGGGGCAGGGAGCCCTGAAGCTTTCTTT.

The chain is built from TRBV5-1 and TRBJ2-1; unclear D gene. The CDR3 runs 15 residues. Trimming shortened V by 0 bases and J by 6 bases, and 13 bases separated the two germline ends. CDR1 SGHRS and CDR2 YFSETQ come from the germline V gene. CDR3 nucleotides: TGCGCCAGCAGCTTGGCCCTTCCCGCGAGCAATGAGCAGTTCTTC. Protein product: CASSLALPASNEQFF.

The chain employs TRBV4-3 and TRBJ2-3, with D perhaps matching TRBD1 or TRBD2 (6 bases each). The CDR3 contains 15 residues. The V and J ends lost 1 base and 1 base respectively, with 9 bases between them. Germline V gives CDR1 LGHNA, CDR2 YSLEER. Here the CDR3 DNA reads TGCGCCAGCAGCCAAGGACGGGGGCGCACAGATACGCAGTATTTT. As protein: CASSQGRGRTDTQYF.

The chain recombines TRBV11-3 with TRBJ2-7; unclear D gene. Germline V gene data show CDR1 as SGHNT and CDR2 as YENEEA. The CDR3 contains 12 residues. Trimming shortened V by 7 bases and J by 2 bases, and 9 bases separated the two germline ends. The CDR3 reads CASTLHPYEQYF. The CDR3 coding sequence is TGTGCCAGCACACTACACCCCTACGAGCAGTACTTC.

The CDR3 spells CASSSETGLNTEAFF. CDR3 nucleotide sequence: TGTGCCAGCAGCTCCGAGACAGGGCTGAACACTGAAGCTTTCTTT. The chain joins TRBV7-6 to TRBJ1-1, with 7 bases identical to TRBD1. J gave up 0 bases and V 4 bases, and 5 bases lay outside the gene matches. The germline CDR1 and CDR2 sequences are SGHVS and FNYEAQ. The CDR3 runs to 15 residues.

The rearrangement links TRBV11-2 to TRBJ2-7, with 8 bases fitting TRBD2. The CDR3 is 17 residues long. J lost 3 bases, V lost 0 bases, and 10 bases had no gene match. Looked up from germline, CDR1 is SGHAT and CDR2 is FQNNGV. CDR3 amino acids: CASSLDLRGGPNYEQYF. The CDR3 region has the DNA TGTGCCAGCAGCTTAGATCTTCGGGGGGGACCCAACTACGAGCAGTACTTC.

V gene TRBV11-2 combines with J gene TRBJ2-3, with TRBD2 as a possible D gene (6 bases). Trimming removed 2 bases at V and 0 bases at J, with 9 bases between. The CDR3 consists of 15 residues. Germline V gene sequence: CDR1 SGHAT, CDR2 FQNNGV. The CDR3 DNA reads TGTGCCAGCAGCTTAATGGGGGGAAGCACAGATACGCAGTATTTT. It codes for CASSLMGGSTDTQYF.

This sequence joins TRBV10-3 and TRBJ2-7, with D unresolved. Between the trimmed V and J ends, which lost 2 bases and 4 bases, there was a span of 18 bases. CDR1 and CDR2 from the germline V gene are ENHRY and SYGVKD. The CDR3 runs to 16 residues. CDR3 nucleotide sequence: TGTGCCATCAGTGAGCAGGAGAGTAATCCATGGTACGAGCAGTACTTC. It codes for CAISEQESNPWYEQYF.

This clone was found once. The chain employs TRBV4-3 and TRBJ1-4; D is possibly TRBD1 (5 bases). V gave up 4 bases and J gave up 0 bases, with 15 bases separating them. CDR1 and CDR2 from the germline V gene are LGHNA and YSLEER. The CDR3 is 17 amino acids. CDR3 in amino acids: CASSPGQGLATNEKLFF. In DNA, the CDR3 is TGCGCCAGCAGCCCGGGGCAGGGTCTTGCAACTAATGAAAAACTGTTTTTT.

The chain couples TRBV9 to TRBJ2-7; 8 bases are a match to TRBD2. The CDR3 loop spans 16 amino acids. The ends lost 3 bases at V and 4 bases at J; junction bases unmatched: 12. Germline V lookup: CDR1 SGDLS, CDR2 YYNGEE. For the CDR3, the DNA is TGTGCCAGCAGCGGGGCGATTAGCGGGGAAATTTACGAGCAGTACTTC. Protein: CASSGAISGEIYEQYF.

V usage is TRBV27 and J usage is TRBJ1-1, with D perhaps TRBD1 (6 bases). V was pared by 3 bases and J by 4 bases, with 12 bases between. CDR1 and CDR2 from the germline V gene are MNHEY and SMNVEV (reference sequence). The CDR3 extends over 14 amino acids. As DNA, the CDR3 is TGTGCCAGCAGTTTGGGGGCAGTCCCCACTGAAGCTTTCTTT. Translating gives CASSLGAVPTEAFF.

This chain connects TRBV6-1 to TRBJ2-7; D possibly corresponds to TRBD1 (5 bases). Germline V gene sequence: CDR1 MNHNS, CDR2 SASEGT. The CDR3 extends over 14 amino acids. Between the trimmed V and J ends, which lost 8 bases and 4 bases, there was a span of 18 bases. CDR3 loop: CASGAGSAFYEQYF. DNA of the CDR3: TGTGCCAGCGGGGCAGGGTCGGCCTTTTACGAGCAGTACTTC.

The chain uses TRBV25-1 and TRBJ2-7; 7 bases map to TRBD2. The CDR3 loop spans 14 amino acids. The trim removed 1 base at V and 2 bases at J, leaving 2 bases unmatched. Germline-derived CDR1 and CDR2 are MGHDK and SYGVNS. The CDR3 DNA is TGTGCCAGCAGTGAATTGGGGGGGACCTACGAGCAGTACTTC. Residues: CASSELGGTYEQYF.

This chain links TRBV11-2 with TRBJ2-7, with 7 positions matching TRBD2. The CDR3 is 14 residues long. The V gene's germline CDR1 is SGHAT and CDR2 FQNNGV. The trim removed 10 bases at V and 0 bases at J, leaving 9 bases unmatched. The CDR3 DNA follows: TGTGCCACTTGCCACGGGGGGAGCTCCTACGAGCAGTACTTC. This codes for CATCHGGSSYEQYF.

The J gene is TRBJ1-6, the V gene TRBV10-2, with 11 bases that match TRBD1. This CDR3 is built from 13 residues. Germline loops: CDR1 WSHSY, CDR2 SAAADI. The V and J ends lost 10 bases and 9 bases, in that order; junction bases with no gene match: 5. CDR3 amino acids: CAIGQGAISPLHF. CDR3 bases: TGCGCCATTGGACAGGGGGCGATTTCACCCCTCCACTTT.

This clone has just one count. V gene TRBV7-2 combines with J gene TRBJ2-3, with 7 bases fitting TRBD1. Germline V gene lookup returns CDR1 SGHTA and CDR2 FQGNSA. Germline trimming cut 5 bases from V and 0 bases from J; bases unmatched to any gene: 14. The CDR3 is made up of 18 amino acids. As DNA, the CDR3 is TGTGCCAGCAGCCCCCCCGGACAGGAACCCGTTAGCACAGATACGCAGTATTTT. Residues: CASSPPGQEPVSTDTQYF. The entire variable domain, with the rest obtained from reference TRBV7-2 and TRBJ2-3, is as follows: GAGVSQSPSNKVTEKGKDVELRCDPISGHTALYWYRQSLGQGLEFLIYFQGNSAPDKSGLPSDRFSAERTGGSVSTLTIQRTQQEDSAVYLCASSPPGQEPVSTDTQYFGPGTRLTVL.

The gene calls are TRBV5-5 and TRBJ2-7; D unresolved. CDR1 is SGHKS and CDR2 is YYEKEE in the germline V gene (reference sequence). CDR3 length: 13 amino acids. V was clipped by 2 bases and J by 3 bases, with 9 bases between them. The CDR3 here is CASSFSEYYEQYF. The CDR3 region has the DNA TGTGCCAGCAGCTTTTCGGAATACTACGAGCAGTACTTC.

The chain carries TRBV18 and TRBJ1-1; D may be TRBD1 (5 bases). Trimming stripped 4 bases from V and 5 bases from J, with 11 bases between. Germline loops: CDR1 KGHSH, CDR2 LQKENI. This CDR3 region has 13 residues. CDR3 sequence: CASSQGKGTEAFF. The DNA for the CDR3 is TGTGCCAGCTCACAGGGAAAGGGGACTGAAGCTTTCTTT.

The rearrangement uses TRBV13 and TRBJ2-1; TRBD1 is a possible D gene (5 bases). CDR1 is PRHDT and CDR2 is FYEKMQ in the germline V gene (reference sequence). V gave up 0 bases and J gave up 6 bases, with 9 bases separating them. The CDR3 contains 14 residues. The CDR3 DNA sequence: TGTGCCAGCAGCTTAGGACAGGCTCTCAATGAGCAGTTCTTC. Protein sequence: CASSLGQALNEQFF.

V is TRBV11-2 and J is TRBJ2-7; 9 nucleotides agree with TRBD1. This CDR3 has 13 residues. The V gene's germline CDR1 is SGHAT and CDR2 FQNNGV. V shed 10 bases and J 1 base; nucleotides not matched to a gene: 5. CDR3 protein: CATKTGGSYEQYF. CDR3 bases: TGTGCCACGAAGACAGGGGGTTCCTACGAGCAGTACTTC.